The sequence of this T cell receptor (beta chain) was determined in a study of blood T cells in healthy people across ages (dated by TCRdb to 2014 to 2015). Concerning the study at large: In model experiments, template switching captured roughly one uniquely barcoded TCR beta cDNA molecule for every two T cells. Donors were grouped into four age groups: young (average roughly 15 years), middle-aged (roughly 40), aged (over 55) and long-lived (about 82). Using the same blood draw, the study looked at two additional independent replicas of 1 million unique cDNA reads for two donors, one aged 18 to 30 and the other aged 80 or older. Using deep sequencing normalized with unique cDNA molecular identifiers, the study measured how TCR beta repertoire diversity changes with age. What the authors observed across the whole study: Because the CMV infection status of the donors was unknown, age-related changes in expanded clonotypes may potentially have been confounded. A strong correlation was found between observed TCR beta diversity and the percentage of naive T cells measured by flow cytometry. Observed TCR beta diversity per million T cells fell roughly linearly with age, and a significant reduction was already apparent by age about 43. Estimates of total diversity based on one million sequenced T cells were regarded as lower bounds and as underestimates. Compared with the aged group, the long-lived group had more naive CD4+ T cells, fewer expanded clones and increased TCR diversity, a pattern suggesting age selection. Since profiling was done on bulk unsorted PBMCs, naive and antigen-experienced compartments could not be conclusively compared.

To note about this clonotype: The antigen it binds to is not known. An end of the junction differs from the germline gene, which may be a read error.

Libraries were constructed by 5' RACE. TCRdb shows the sequencer as Illumina HiSeq 2500. A second PCR of roughly 6 to 11 cycles was run with a J-beta primer mix and a sample-barcoded 5' primer. A unique molecular identifier was introduced onto each TCR beta cDNA molecule by a template-switch 5' adaptor carrying 12 random nucleotides. Each sample yielded at least 2.5 million CDR3-containing paired-end reads. All of the RNA was converted into first-strand cDNA using the Mint cDNA synthesis kit, with a TRBC-specific oligonucleotide serving as the primer. After uracil-DNA glycosylase treatment, a first 18-cycle PCR used universal primers M1SS and BC2_uni_R on all cDNA. The study's processing was this. Each sample was normalized by randomly selecting 1 million high-quality reads, each carrying a distinct molecular identifier. Reads sharing molecular identifiers were discarded rather than binned into consensus sequences. CDR3 identification, clonotype clustering and error correction used MiTCR with a Q25 quality threshold and the strictest error-elimination algorithm. A nonparametric unseen species model with Euler transformation was used to estimate a lower bound on total TCR beta diversity. TCRdb handled the public reads itself, with Q25 trimming in fastp and clone calling in MiXCR, and kept productive beta chains. One record per CDR3 amino acid sequence lists the most common genes and DNA. For this entry, the V and J calls and clone size follow TCRdb and not the study's own pipeline. This sample comprises approximately 800,000 distinct CDR3 sequences, under 30% of them detected only once. 3% of the sample is taken by the ten largest.

Donors were 35 to 40 systemically healthy Caucasian individuals from Russia aged roughly 6 to 90 years. Ten milliliters of peripheral blood were drawn from each donor into EDTA-treated Vacutainer tubes. Ficoll-Paque density-gradient centrifugation was used to isolate PBMCs, with at least 6.5 million per sample. Total RNA, at least 5.5 micrograms per sample, was extracted from PBMCs with Trizol reagent. Naive CD45RAhigh/CD27high T cell percentages were measured by flow cytometry on a PBMC aliquot from every donor. CDR1 is given as MDHEN and CDR2 as SYDVKM, both from the germline V gene. The CDR3 runs 15 residues from the cysteine to the phenylalanine. Just CDR3 DNA is preserved here, 45 bases in frame from base 1. These records were also assigned to another study, of T cells of mothers and their children. Drawing on the second study: Nine systemically healthy Caucasian individuals served as donors, namely three mothers together with their six children. cDNA synthesis used all of the extracted RNA, with 1.5 ug of RNA in each 15 ul reaction. In the second PCR, sample barcodes and 2-4 random nucleotides were introduced via the M1S primer. Over 8.5 million TCR beta CDR3 reads were obtained for each mother, and approximately 2.9 million reads were obtained for each child. Thymic selection similarly shapes TCR recombination output in related and unrelated pairs, with minor effect from inherited differences. Normalized repertoire overlap in related mother-child pairs was always slightly higher than in unrelated mother-child pairs, but the difference was never significant. With a sensitivity of about 100 clones per million clonotypes, no persistent microchimeric T cell clones were detected. The study used deep NGS to compare TCR beta repertoires of mothers and children, seeking features distinguishing related mother-child pairs from unrelated individuals. On average, the children were approximately 11 +/- 4 years old, while the mothers were around 40 +/- 4 years old. After adapters were ligated using NEBNext reagents, the libraries underwent 100+100 nt paired-end sequencing on an Illumina HiSeq 2000. To avoid cross-contamination, the mother libraries and the child libraries were prepared a month apart and sequenced in separate runs. Each donor had between roughly 450,000 and 2,300,000 distinct TCR beta clonotypes identified. Naive TCR beta clonotypes were estimated from low-frequency clonotypes matched to each donor's FACS-determined naive share, without sorting.

Sequencing was carried out using blood. This clonotype was sampled from a boy younger than 18 in good health. This receptor chain uses TRBV28 and TRBJ1-1; TRBD1 fits 7 bases in the junction. The nucleotide sequence is TGTACCAGCAGTACCTACAGGGGACCAAACACTGAAGCTTTCTTT. It is translated as CTSSTYRGPNTEAFF.